A single sample is the source of the 6 T cell receptor beta chains below, sequenced in a study of vaccination and CD4 T cells after COVID-19. At the Johns Hopkins FTIC core, DNA taken from cultured CD4+ T cells was sequenced by way of the Oncomine TCR Beta short-read assay. TCRdb analysed the PCR reads with MiXCR anew, one entry per CDR3 protein. The table shows thousands of distinct CDR3 sequences, with under 25% occurring only once. Documented treatment: roughly ten-day PBMC culture with coronavirus spike peptide pools or control peptides (ViraFEST assay). Their target antigens are unknown. The specimen was CD4+ T cells from blood, cultured in vitro, collected after SARS-CoV-2 vaccination. Receptor source: a human donor who had recovered from COVID-19.

The chain uses TRBV7-8 and TRBJ2-1; the D gene is possibly TRBD2 (7 bases). The ends were cut back, 1 base at V and 6 bases at J, with 13 bases in the middle. The germline gives CDR1 SGHVS, CDR2 FQNEAQ. The CDR3 spans 15 residues. CDR3 DNA: TGTGCCAGCAGCTTAGTTGGCGGGGGCTGCAATGAGCAGTTCTTC. Its protein product is CASSLVGGGCNEQFF.

The chain combines TRBV11-2 with TRBJ2-1; D unresolved. The CDR3 has 12 amino acids. Germline V gene lookup returns CDR1 SGHAT and CDR2 FQNNGV. V was pared by 5 bases and J by 2 bases, with 4 bases between. This chain's CDR3 is CASSEPYNEQFF. Written as DNA, the CDR3 is TGTGCCAGCAGCGAGCCCTACAATGAGCAGTTCTTC.

This clonotype showed up many times. The chain has TRBV20-1 and TRBJ2-7; tentatively, D is TRBD1 or TRBD2 (6 bases each). The CDR3 consists of 13 residues. V lost 6 bases and J lost 6, with 18 bases in between. Germline V CDR1 and CDR2: DFQATT, SNEGSKA (reference sequence). This CDR3 reads CSAGGSQWFEQYF. CDR3 nucleotide sequence: TGCAGTGCCGGGGGCAGCCAGTGGTTCGAGCAGTACTTC.

The J gene is TRBJ1-5, the V gene TRBV2; D gene unclear. This CDR3 has 12 amino acids. Germline V gene sequence: CDR1 SNHLY, CDR2 FYNNEI. V lost 3 bases, J lost 6 bases, and 6 bases lay in between. The CDR3 DNA follows: TGTGCCAGCAGTGAGGGGTTTCAGCCCCAGCATTTT. Its translation is CASSEGFQPQHF.

With regard to this clonotype: One end of the junction varies from germline; a read error may be responsible. This chain uses TRBV27 with TRBJ1-2; D possibly corresponds to TRBD1 (5 bases). The CDR3 is made up of 14 amino acids. Germline CDR1 is MNHEY and CDR2 is SMNVEV (reference sequence). The CDR3 DNA is TGTGCCAGCAGTAGGACACCACGTAACTATGGCAACACCTTC. Protein: CASSRTPRNYGNTF.

This clonotype was seen only a few times. Written as DNA, the CDR3 is TGCAGTGCTAGGAGGCCGGACAGGGGGAACACTGAAGCTTTCTTT. Translation gives CSARRPDRGNTEAFF. The rearrangement links TRBV20-1 to TRBJ1-1, with 9 bases identical to TRBD1. Germline CDR1 and CDR2: DFQATT and SNEGSKA (reference sequence). The CDR3 covers 15 residues. Trimming removed 3 bases from V and 1 base from J; junction bases left unmatched: 6.